The present TCR beta chain was sequenced within a study of beta chain features in type 1 diabetes (dated by TCRdb to the late 2010s). About the full investigation: No differences in mean age, gender distribution, total cell number or subset yield were found between patients and healthy donors. Across all samples, some 100,000,000 sorted cells were examined, and cell number per subset correlated strongly with RNA yield. In the study, recently diagnosed type 1 diabetes patients and matched healthy donors were compared on the TCRB repertoires of their sorted circulating CD4+ T cell subsets. Naive and central memory subsets were obtained from all 30 or so donors, but regulatory and stem cell-like memory subsets were isolated from only 8 patients and about 8 healthy donors. The study at large found these results: At VDJ recombination sites, patients with type 1 diabetes made fewer insertions and deleted more nucleotides, a pattern implying thymic rearrangement abnormalities. Only small numbers of individuals were included in the HLA sub-analyses, which left unresolved whether HLA type had any influence on TCRB rearrangement. Type 1 diabetes patients showed a moderate but significant shortening of TCRB CDR3 length in all four CD4+ subsets. Shorter templates might have been favored by PCR, but patient and control samples were amplified and corrected together, so both groups would have been affected equally by any skew. Because cDNA rather than genomic DNA was sequenced, highly expressing activated cells could have been over-represented, although no difference in activation and CD3 levels was found between groups. Naive, central memory and regulatory TCRB repertoires appeared to be more alike among patients than among healthy donors.

Each donor gave one peripheral blood draw, averaging roughly 100 mL, which was collected into heparinised tubes. Using a panel that included CD45RO, CCR7, CD25, CD127, CD95 and CD27, naive, central memory, regulatory and stem cell-like memory CD4+ T cells were sorted on a BD FACSAria II. Every sorted population had a purity above 98%. PBMCs were separated immediately by Lymphoprep density gradient centrifugation and were stained directly, without being cultured. To minimize batch effects, samples were stained and sorted in pairs, one healthy donor with one patient per experiment. All of the isolated RNA was reverse transcribed with the High Capacity cDNA Reverse Transcription Kit, so expressed TCRB transcripts were sequenced. Naive, central memory and regulatory T cell samples underwent deep immunoSEQ sequencing, averaging approximately 3.3 million total reads per sample. After sorted cells were lysed in RLT buffer, RNA was extracted with DNase-treated RNeasy Micro or Mini kits, with the choice depending on cell number. Each cell subset was processed separately to prevent cross-contamination, with patient and healthy donor samples processed together. TCRB sequences were amplified from cDNA with the immunoSEQ multiplex PCR, producing 87-bp fragments spanning the CDR3 region. Sequencing of the amplicons was done on the Illumina HiSeq platform. In the paper's pipeline: Synthetic template baselines were used to correct PCR bias computationally, reads within Hamming distance 2 were collapsed together, and singletons that could not be merged were discarded. By aligning reads against IMGT, V, D and J genes, CDR3 length, and insertions or deletions at six rearrangement sites were assigned. Within each subset, clonotype counts were normalized to sorted cell number, and only after that were true diversity and Gini coefficients computed with the tcR R package. The overlap coefficient, calculated on TCRB nucleotide sequences, was used to quantify repertoire sharing. Out-of-frame TCRB sequences from naive cells were analyzed as a proxy for the pre-selection repertoire. Entries here come from immuneACCESS through TCRdb and include only in-frame sequences with V and J called. Some clones fail to appear in such tables; in the studies checked, an unresolved V gene covers under half of the shortfall, and the cause of the remainder is unknown. V, J and clone size reflect that table, while D and trimming were determined from the DNA. The sample records under 800,000 clones, roughly a sixth of which are singletons. The biggest ten clones account for about 0.093% of the sample.

Inclusive of the bounding cysteine and phenylalanine, the CDR3 is 14 residues long. CDR3 DNA only is kept here, 42 bases in frame from base 1. CDR1 MDHEN and CDR2 SYDVKM were looked up in the germline V gene. Trimming takes 6 bases off V and 6 bases off J; junction bases not matched to a gene: 9. In the case of this clone: Its antigen is still unknown. Base qualities were left out, and no much larger clone turns up one base away.

The specimen was naive CD4+ T cells from blood. In the paper's terms, the cell subset or site label means: true naive CD4+ T cells. The rearranged chain carries TRBV28 and TRBJ2-3; 7 nucleotides in the junction match TRBD2. The TCR originated in a man younger than 35 in good health. The sequence in DNA is TGTGCCAGCAGCGGGAGGCGAGGCTATGATACGCAGTATTTT. It translates as CASSGRRGYDTQYF.